The clone carrying this T cell receptor (beta chain) appeared many times. These data are taken from a study of neurological immune-mediated disorders. cDNA synthesis was performed by 5'RACE with 10-nucleotide random UMIs. TCRdb re-called the 5' RACE reads through MiXCR, storing one row per CDR3 protein. The table includes about 30,000 distinct CDR3 sequences, approximately 6% detected once. V was pared by 2 bases and J by 9 bases, with 24 bases between. Germline V gives CDR1 SNHLY, CDR2 FYNNEI. The CDR3 is 17 amino acids. Sequencing was carried out using CD4+ T cells from blood. The V call is TRBV2, the J call TRBJ2-3; the D is unclear. The sequence was obtained from a woman aged 45-65 years in good health. CDR3 amino acids: CASSESSGFIGQDTQYF. The CDR3 nucleotides read TGTGCCAGCAGTGAAAGTAGTGGATTTATCGGCCAGGACACGCAGTATTTT.